A single sample gave rise to the 30 T cell receptor beta chains below, sequenced in a study of cytomegalovirus exposure and HLA in healthy donors (dated by TCRdb to 2015 to 2018). The protocol used for the library was the immunoSEQ multiplex PCR assay. For the multiplex PCR, a mixture combining 60 forward primers for TCR Vbeta segments and 13 reverse primers for TCR Jbeta segments was used. TCRdb took this table from immuneACCESS and kept in-frame rearrangements with V and J called. Such tables lack part of the clones; where checked against another copy, unresolved V genes explain under half of the gap, and the rest is unexplained. The sample has some 110,000 clones on record, under 70% of them singletons. The ten most abundant clones make up more than 1.5% of the sample. Sequenced input: PBMCs. These receptors all stem from a man aged 18 to 29 in good health and CMV-seronegative.

This clone has only a few counts. The V and J genes are TRBV19 and TRBJ1-5; 7 bases fit TRBD1. Germline-derived CDR1 and CDR2 are LNHDA and SQIVND (reference sequence). The CDR3 has 14 residues. After removal of 4 bases from V and 4 bases from J, the junction contained 4 bases not matched to a gene. The chain's CDR3 is CASSTTGPNQPQHF. The DNA for the CDR3 is TGTGCCAGTAGTACGACAGGGCCAAATCAGCCCCAGCATTTT.

This clone was seen once. This sequence joins TRBV19 and TRBJ2-2; 15 bases are shared with TRBD2. The V gene's germline CDR1 is LNHDA and CDR2 SQIVND (reference sequence). This CDR3 has 18 amino acids. V dropped 3 bases and J dropped 6; count of bases not matched to a gene: 8. The CDR3 DNA follows: TGTGCCAGTAGTATCCCGGGACTAGCGGGGGGCTATCCCGGGGAGCTGTTTTTT. Amino acids: CASSIPGLAGGYPGELFF.

The gene calls are TRBV6-1 and TRBJ2-7; D call uncertain. The CDR3 spans 14 residues. Trimming shortened V by 1 base and J by 3 bases, and 10 bases separated the two germline ends. Per the germline V gene, CDR1 is MNHNS and CDR2 is SASEGT. CDR3 DNA sequence: TGTGCCAGCAGTGAAGTCAGGAAGAACTACGAGCAGTACTTC. Translating it yields CASSEVRKNYEQYF.

This clone was observed a few times. This chain connects TRBV6-5 to TRBJ2-7; TRBD1 agrees at 7 bases. CDR3 length: 15 residues. V dropped 6 bases and J dropped 0; count of bases not matched to a gene: 8. Germline CDR1 reads MNHEY; CDR2 reads SVGAGI. CDR3 sequence: CASSQGGLSSYEQYF. CDR3 nucleotides: TGTGCCAGCAGCCAAGGGGGCCTTAGCTCCTACGAGCAGTACTTC.

This clone was observed a handful of times. J is TRBJ2-1 and V is TRBV7-6; 7 bases line up with TRBD1. The CDR3 has 12 residues. From germline, CDR1 is SGHVS and CDR2 FNYEAQ. V shed 5 bases and J 15 bases; nucleotides not matched to a gene: 10. CDR3 nucleotide sequence: TGTGCCAGCAGCCCGAGGACAGGATGGGTGTTCTTC. Amino acids: CASSPRTGWVFF.

This clone appeared once. The V call is TRBV6-5, the J call TRBJ2-3; D is unclear. The CDR3 totals 14 residues. Trimming shortened V by 6 bases and J by 0 bases, and 10 bases separated the two germline ends. The germline V gene has CDR1 MNHEY and CDR2 SVGAGI. CDR3 in DNA: TGTGCCAGCAGAATAACCACTAGCACAGATACGCAGTATTTT. Protein sequence: CASRITTSTDTQYF.

A few counts support this clone. In DNA, the CDR3 is TGTGCCAGCAGTGAAGGGACAGCCTACAATGAGCAGTTCTTC. Protein sequence: CASSEGTAYNEQFF. This chain links TRBV2 with TRBJ2-1; possibly TRBD1 for D (6 bases). Trimming took off 1 base at V and 2 bases at J, with 6 bases between the two ends. The CDR3 sequence is 14 residues long. Per germline, CDR1 SNHLY and CDR2 FYNNEI.

In this sample, this clone turned up a few times. V gene TRBV27 combines with J gene TRBJ1-5, with D maybe TRBD1 (5 bases). Deletions cut 5 bases from V and 0 bases from J, with 11 bases between. CDR1 and CDR2 (germline): MNHEY, SMNVEV (reference sequence). CDR3 length: 15 amino acids. The CDR3 nucleotides are TGTGCCAGCAGTGGGGGGTGGGGTAGCAATCAGCCCCAGCATTTT. Amino acid sequence: CASSGGWGSNQPQHF.

The rearrangement uses TRBV2 and TRBJ2-7; the match to TRBD1 covers 9 bases. Germline values: CDR1 SNHLY, CDR2 FYNNEI. V dropped 8 bases and J dropped 4; count of bases not matched to a gene: 6. The CDR3 has 13 residues. CDR3 nucleotides: TGTGCCAGCGCCGGGACAGGGTGGTACGAGCAGTACTTC. This encodes CASAGTGWYEQYF. Filled out from reference TRBV2 and TRBJ2-7, the complete variable domain reads EPEVTQTPSHQVTQMGQEVILRCVPISNHLYFYWYRQILGQKVEFLVSFYNNEISEKSEIFDDQFSVERPDGSNFTLKIRSTKLEDSAMYFCASAGTGWYEQYFGPGTRLTVT.

The chain has TRBV30 and TRBJ2-3; 8 positions match TRBD2. V trimming: 4 bases; J trimming: 5 bases; junction bases outside the gene matches: 2. The CDR3 extends over 12 amino acids. Germline values: CDR1 GTSNPN, CDR2 SVGIG (reference sequence). The CDR3 sequence: CAWNRGGDTQYF. Here the CDR3 DNA reads TGTGCCTGGAATCGGGGGGGAGATACGCAGTATTTT.

In its sample, this clone was seen a few times. V usage is TRBV10-3 and J usage is TRBJ1-3; perhaps TRBD1 as D (6 bases). The germline V gene has CDR1 ENHRY and CDR2 SYGVKD. The V gene lost 2 bases and the J gene lost 2 bases, with 10 bases spanning the gap. This CDR3 is 15 amino acids long. The CDR3 region is CAISETRQAGNTIYF. The CDR3 nucleotides read TGTGCCATCAGTGAGACCAGACAGGCTGGAAACACCATATATTTT.

The chain couples TRBV10-2 to TRBJ1-5; D perhaps matches TRBD1 (5 bases). Trimming stripped 5 bases from V and 3 bases from J, with 14 bases between. The germline gives CDR1 WSHSY, CDR2 SAAADI. This CDR3 is built from 15 residues. The CDR3 spells CASSNLGTYNQPQHF. The CDR3 DNA reads as TGCGCCAGCAGTAACCTCGGGACTTACAATCAGCCCCAGCATTTT.

This clone was detected only once. The chain recombines TRBV27 with TRBJ2-7, with a weak D call TRBD1 (6 bases). The CDR3 runs to 15 residues. Per germline, CDR1 MNHEY and CDR2 SMNVEV (reference sequence). Trimming left V 0 bases short and J 1 base short, with 10 bases between. CDR3 DNA sequence: TGTGCCAGCAGTTTATCCCCGGACAGATCCTACGAGCAGTACTTC. Translation: CASSLSPDRSYEQYF.

The chain links TRBV5-1 to TRBJ2-7, with 10 bases lining up with TRBD2. CDR3 length equals 17 residues. Per germline, CDR1 SGHRS and CDR2 YFSETQ. V lost 3 bases and J lost 6; bases outside the gene matches: 15. CDR3 amino acids: CASSYRLSGRGTAEQYF. CDR3 in DNA: TGCGCCAGCAGCTACAGATTGAGCGGGAGGGGGACTGCCGAGCAGTACTTC. Full variable domain (outside the CDR3, taken from reference TRBV5-1 and TRBJ2-7): KAGVTQTPRYLIKTRGQQVTLSCSPISGHRSVSWYQQTPGQGLQFLFEYFSETQRNKGNFPGRFSGRQFSNSRSEMNVSTLELGDSALYLCASSYRLSGRGTAEQYFGPGTRLTVT.

This clone has only a few counts. The gene calls are TRBV15 and TRBJ2-6, with a weak D call TRBD1 (5 bases). The CDR3 is made up of 16 amino acids. CDR1 is LNHNV and CDR2 is YYDKDF in the germline V gene (reference sequence). The ends were cut back, 1 base at V and 2 bases at J, with 9 bases in the middle. CDR3 loop: CATSRAQGTGANVLTF. For the CDR3, the DNA is TGTGCCACCAGCAGAGCCCAGGGAACTGGGGCCAACGTCCTGACTTTC.

This clone appeared a few times. The chain couples TRBV27 to TRBJ2-7, with 11 bases aligning to TRBD2. Germline CDR1 is MNHEY and CDR2 is SMNVEV (reference sequence). The CDR3 runs 16 residues. The junction had 9 bases not matched to a gene; V was cut back by 6 bases and J by 2 bases. The CDR3 sequence: CASSRNSGRDAYEQYF. CDR3 bases: TGTGCCAGCAGCCGAAATAGCGGGAGGGATGCCTACGAGCAGTACTTC.

This chain links TRBV28 with TRBJ1-5; D is possibly TRBD1 (6 bases). Looked up from germline, CDR1 is MDHEN and CDR2 is SYDVKM. The CDR3 is 16 residues long. V was clipped by 6 bases and J by 6 bases, with 21 bases between them. CDR3 coding DNA: TGTGCCAGCAGCCAGATCATCGGGGGGGGCGGTCAGCCCCAGCATTTT. This codes for CASSQIIGGGGQPQHF.

On this clone itself: A read error may account for a junction end that differs from germline. Written as DNA, the CDR3 is TGTGCCCGCAGCTTACTGCGTGACAGATACCAAGAGACCCAGTACTTC. As protein: CARSLLRDRYQETQYF. The rearrangement joins TRBV7-3 to TRBJ2-5; a weak D match, TRBD1 (5 bases). The CDR3 totals 16 residues. Germline V CDR1 and CDR2: SGHTA, FQGTGA.

The gene calls are TRBV6-1 and TRBJ2-5; TRBD2 matches at 14 bases. Germline trimming cut 4 bases from V and 11 bases from J; bases unmatched to any gene: 9. The CDR3 has 15 amino acids. Germline CDR1 is MNHNS and CDR2 is SASEGT. The CDR3 loop reads CASSAGLAGAGEQYF. The CDR3 DNA reads as TGTGCCAGCAGTGCGGGACTAGCGGGAGCAGGGGAGCAGTACTTC.

Regarding this clone: The conserved phenylalanine or tryptophan normally closing the CDR3 is absent here, so this likely arose from a read error. V usage is TRBV29-1 and J usage is TRBJ2-7; 10 bases map to TRBD1. The CDR3 length is 12 residues. V lost 5 bases, J lost 5 bases, and 3 bases stayed unmatched. Germline-derived CDR1 and CDR2 are SQVTM and ANQGSEA. In DNA, the CDR3 is TGCAGCGTTAAGGGACAGGGGAACGAGCAGTACTTG. It translates to CSVKGQGNEQYL.

The gene calls are TRBV10-3 and TRBJ2-1, with TRBD1 matching 12 bases. Unmatched junction bases numbered 5, after V lost 4 bases and J lost 7 bases. Germline lookup yields CDR1 ENHRY and CDR2 SYGVKD. The CDR3 totals 15 residues. For the CDR3, the DNA is TGTGCCATCAGTGGGGGGACAGGGGGCTTAAATGAGCAGTTCTTC. It yields the protein CAISGGTGGLNEQFF.

The chain employs TRBV15 and TRBJ2-3, with TRBD1 identical over 7 bases. Germline V gene lookup returns CDR1 LNHNV and CDR2 YYDKDF (reference sequence). The V and J ends lost 5 bases and 0 bases, in that order; junction bases with no gene match: 5. This CDR3 is 15 amino acids long. The CDR3 DNA follows: TGTGCCACCAGCGGGGGACAGAGAAGCACAGATACGCAGTATTTT. Translated, it gives CATSGGQRSTDTQYF.

The J gene is TRBJ1-4, the V gene TRBV9, with D tentatively TRBD1 (5 bases). Germline V gives CDR1 SGDLS, CDR2 YYNGEE. V was cut by 4 bases and J by 8 bases, with 18 bases left in between. The length of the CDR3 is 15 residues. CDR3 amino acids: CASSTRQNEVEKLFF. The DNA of the CDR3 is TGTGCCAGCAGCACCCGACAGAATGAGGTGGAAAAACTGTTTTTT. Full variable domain (missing parts from reference TRBV9 and TRBJ1-4): DSGVTQTPKHLITATGQRVTLRCSPRSGDLSVYWYQQSLDQGLQFLIQYYNGEERAKGNILERFSAQQFPDLHSELNLSSLELGDSALYFCASSTRQNEVEKLFFGSGTQLSVL.

This clone came up once. The chain carries TRBV4-1 and TRBJ2-7; 8 bases are shared with TRBD1. This CDR3 spans 15 amino acids. CDR1 is MGHRA, CDR2 YSYEKL, per germline. After removal of 5 bases from V and 0 bases from J, the junction contained 6 bases not matched to a gene. The CDR3 DNA is TGCGCCAGCAGCGATCGGACAGGGAGCTCCTACGAGCAGTACTTC. As protein: CASSDRTGSSYEQYF.

V is TRBV29-1 and J is TRBJ1-2; 9 nucleotides align to TRBD1. The CDR3 consists of 13 residues. V lost 6 bases and J lost 3; bases outside the gene matches: 5. Germline V gives CDR1 SQVTM, CDR2 ANQGSEA. CDR3 DNA: TGCAGCGTAGGACAGGGGATCGACTATGGCTACACCTTC. This sequence encodes CSVGQGIDYGYTF.

V gene TRBV7-9 combines with J gene TRBJ2-7; D unresolved. The CDR3 runs 14 residues. The germline CDR1 and CDR2 sequences are SEHNR and FQNEAQ (reference sequence). Trimming took 7 bases from V and 6 from J, leaving 19 bases between them. CDR3 amino acids: CASTFTLESGEQYF. Here the CDR3 DNA reads TGTGCCAGCACCTTTACTTTGGAGAGTGGCGAGCAGTACTTC. The whole variable domain, remainder taken from reference TRBV7-9 and TRBJ2-7, is DTGVSQNPRHKITKRGQNVTFRCDPISEHNRLYWYRQTLGQGPEFLTYFQNEAQLEKSRLLSDRFSAERPKGSFSTLEIQRTEQGDSAMYLCASTFTLESGEQYFGPGTRLTVT.

Only a few counts were recorded for this clone. This chain links TRBV19 with TRBJ2-5; 8 nucleotides line up with TRBD1. J was trimmed by 2 bases and V by 2 bases; bases with no gene match: 13. This CDR3 has 18 residues. Germline V gives CDR1 LNHDA, CDR2 SQIVND (reference sequence). This CDR3 is CASSIPGQVEGGQETQYF. CDR3 DNA: TGTGCCAGTAGTATACCGGGACAGGTGGAAGGGGGTCAAGAGACCCAGTACTTC.

CDR3 nucleotide sequence: TGTGCCAGCAGCTTCGGGGGAGGGGGCTACGAGCAGTACTTC. Protein product: CASSFGGGGYEQYF. This sequence joins TRBV11-2 and TRBJ2-7, with D maybe TRBD2 (7 bases). The V end was cut by 3 bases, the J end by 3 bases, with 12 bases between. The CDR3 is 14 amino acids. Germline V lookup: CDR1 SGHAT, CDR2 FQNNGV.

The gene calls are TRBV28 and TRBJ2-2; 8 bases align to TRBD2. The J segment lost 1 base and the V segment lost 7 bases, leaving 11 bases of the junction unmatched. The CDR3 totals 17 residues. Germline CDR1 is MDHEN and CDR2 is SYDVKM. The CDR3 sequence: CASIPRTSPQNTGELFF. CDR3 DNA sequence: TGTGCCAGCATTCCCCGGACTAGCCCTCAGAACACCGGGGAGCTGTTTTTT.

The chain combines TRBV27 with TRBJ1-2; 7 bases agree with TRBD1. V shed 1 base and J 2 bases; nucleotides not matched to a gene: 10. The germline gives CDR1 MNHEY, CDR2 SMNVEV (reference sequence). The length of the CDR3 is 17 residues. CDR3 protein: CASSLLGRGKSNYGYTF. The CDR3 DNA follows: TGTGCCAGCAGTTTATTGGGCAGGGGGAAGTCAAACTATGGCTACACCTTC.